This entry lists 27 T cell receptor beta chains sequenced from one sample in a study of shared clonotypes between healthy human individuals. TCRdb keeps only in-frame clones here, not all; method: immunoSEQ multiplex PCR. The sample contains about 990,000 clones, about four fifths of which appear only once. Sequencing was performed on memory CD4+ T cells from PBMCs. This sample's subset: CD45RA-negative fraction. These receptors were obtained from a man younger than 35 in good health. Some clones in this sample may be carry-over from other donors' samples.

V is TRBV5-8 and J is TRBJ1-2; the D is unclear. Per germline, CDR1 SGHTS and CDR2 YDEGEE. The CDR3 runs 13 residues. Trimming removed 0 bases at V and 4 bases at J, with 7 bases between. CDR3 residues: CASSLGAIYGYTF. The DNA of the CDR3 is TGTGCCAGCAGCTTGGGGGCCATCTATGGCTACACCTTC.

This chain links TRBV7-2 with TRBJ2-1, with 7 bases that match TRBD2. Germline lookup yields CDR1 SGHTA and CDR2 FQGNSA. The CDR3 has 15 amino acids. Trimming removed 4 bases from V and 1 base from J; junction bases left unmatched: 4. This CDR3 reads CASSWAGVSYNEQFF. CDR3 in DNA: TGTGCCAGCAGCTGGGCGGGAGTATCCTACAATGAGCAGTTCTTC.

The rearrangement uses TRBV6-5 and TRBJ1-1; TRBD1 aligns across 7 bases. V lost 2 bases and J lost 9; bases outside the gene matches: 0. The CDR3 extends over 11 amino acids. Germline CDR1 reads MNHEY; CDR2 reads SVGAGI. The CDR3 DNA follows: TGTGCCAGCAGTTACAGGGGGCAAGCTTTCTTT. Encoded protein: CASSYRGQAFF.

This chain connects TRBV4-1 to TRBJ2-3; D is uncertain. Germline CDR1 reads MGHRA; CDR2 reads YSYEKL. Deletions cut 1 base from V and 10 bases from J, with 9 bases between. The CDR3 loop spans 12 amino acids. The CDR3 sequence: CASSQVVSSQYF. As DNA, the CDR3 is TGCGCCAGCAGCCAAGTGGTCTCATCGCAGTATTTT.

The V call is TRBV5-1, the J call TRBJ2-6, with 9 bases that match TRBD1. The V segment lost 1 base and the J segment 0 bases; nucleotides outside the gene matches: 5. The CDR3 totals 18 residues. Germline V gives CDR1 SGHRS, CDR2 YFSETQ. The CDR3 is CASSLRDRVVSGANVLTF. DNA of the CDR3: TGCGCCAGCAGCTTGAGGGACAGGGTCGTCTCTGGGGCCAACGTCCTGACTTTC.

The V gene is TRBV27, the J gene TRBJ2-7; TRBD1 matches 7 bases. CDR3 length equals 14 residues. The germline gives CDR1 MNHEY, CDR2 SMNVEV (reference sequence). The V gene end was trimmed by 9 bases and the J gene end by 2 bases; junction bases not matched to a gene: 10. In DNA, the CDR3 is TGTGCCAGTAGAAAACCGGGACAGACCTACGAGCAGTACTTC. Its translation: CASRKPGQTYEQYF.

The chain uses TRBV19 and TRBJ2-2, with D uncertain. Germline CDR1 and CDR2: LNHDA and SQIVND (reference sequence). CDR3 length: 14 residues. With 3 bases removed from V and 2 bases from J, the gap between germline ends came to 7 bases. CDR3 coding DNA: TGTGCCAGTAGTATCCCCAGCAACACCGGGGAGCTGTTTTTT. Its translation is CASSIPSNTGELFF.

The chain uses TRBV11-2 and TRBJ2-7; weak D call: TRBD1 (5 bases). V was clipped by 0 bases and J by 1 base, with 13 bases between them. The CDR3 spans 16 residues. CDR1 and CDR2 from the germline V gene are SGHAT and FQNNGV. The DNA for the CDR3 is TGTGCCAGCAGCTTAGAGAGGCAGGGTGGGTCCTACGAGCAGTACTTC. As protein: CASSLERQGGSYEQYF.

This chain uses TRBV14 with TRBJ2-7; 11 bases align to TRBD1. CDR3 length: 15 amino acids. V shed 2 bases and J 6 bases; nucleotides not matched to a gene: 6. From germline, CDR1 is SGHDN and CDR2 FVKESK. The CDR3: CASSQLPGQGGEQYF. In DNA form, the CDR3 reads TGTGCCAGCAGCCAACTACCGGGACAGGGGGGCGAGCAGTACTTC.

The chain recombines TRBV30 with TRBJ1-6; possible D gene TRBD1, 5 bases. Germline V gene lookup returns CDR1 GTSNPN and CDR2 SVGIG (reference sequence). V lost 2 bases and J 9 bases, leaving 17 bases between the germline ends. The CDR3 length is 15 residues. This CDR3 reads CAWSLLRQGSSPLHF. The CDR3 nucleotides are TGTGCCTGGAGTCTCCTCCGGCAGGGAAGTTCACCCCTCCACTTT.

The J gene is TRBJ2-6, the V gene TRBV7-8; D is uncertain. The ends were cut back, 5 bases at V and 3 bases at J, with 17 bases in the middle. Looked up from germline, CDR1 is SGHVS and CDR2 is FQNEAQ. The CDR3 contains 17 residues. The DNA for the CDR3 is TGTGCCAGCAGCCCGTTCGCATCAGGTCATGGGGCCAACGTCCTGACTTTC. The encoded protein is CASSPFASGHGANVLTF.

This chain uses TRBV5-1 with TRBJ2-3; 14 positions match TRBD2. This CDR3 has 16 amino acids. The germline gives CDR1 SGHRS, CDR2 YFSETQ. After removal of 5 bases from V and 4 bases from J, the junction contained 6 bases not matched to a gene. Here the CDR3 reads CASRPPGLAGADTQYF. The CDR3 DNA sequence: TGCGCCAGCAGACCGCCGGGACTAGCGGGAGCAGATACGCAGTATTTT.

This chain uses TRBV7-2 with TRBJ2-3; 11 bases agree with TRBD2. V lost 6 bases and J lost 4; bases outside the gene matches: 6. The CDR3 is 15 residues long. Germline CDR1 SGHTA, CDR2 FQGNSA. The CDR3 DNA sequence: TGTGCCAGCAGAAGGATAGCGGGGGGGGCAGATACGCAGTATTTT. This encodes CASRRIAGGADTQYF.

V is TRBV29-1 and J is TRBJ2-1, with D tentatively TRBD2 (6 bases). With 4 bases removed from V and 6 bases from J, the gap between germline ends came to 13 bases. CDR1 is SQVTM and CDR2 is ANQGSEA in the germline V gene. CDR3 length equals 13 residues. CDR3 nucleotide sequence: TGCAGCGTTGCCCAGCGGGCTCTCAATGAGCAGTTCTTC. Encoded protein: CSVAQRALNEQFF.

Concerning this clone itself: Additional DNA sequences in this sample encode the identical CDR3. The gene calls are TRBV28 and TRBJ2-6; maybe TRBD2 (5 bases). Germline V gives CDR1 MDHEN, CDR2 SYDVKM. The CDR3 runs 14 residues. Trimming took 6 bases from V and 2 from J, leaving 8 bases between them. DNA for the CDR3: TGTGCCAGCAGCTCGCGGGCTGGGGCCAACGTCCTGACTTTC. Its translation is CASSSRAGANVLTF. Combining the CDR3 with reference TRBV28 and TRBJ2-6 gives the whole variable domain DVKVTQSSRYLVKRTGEKVFLECVQDMDHENMFWYRQDPGLGLRLIYFSYDVKMKEKGDIPEGYSVSREKKERFSLILESASTNQTSMYLCASSSRAGANVLTFGAGSRLTVL.

This chain uses TRBV18 with TRBJ1-2; D possibly corresponds to TRBD1 (5 bases). The germline gives CDR1 KGHSH, CDR2 LQKENI. The V and J ends lost 1 base and 4 bases respectively, with 10 bases between them. CDR3 length: 14 residues. This chain's CDR3 is CASSPRDAGYGYTF. The DNA of the CDR3 is TGTGCCAGCTCACCACGGGACGCGGGCTATGGCTACACCTTC. The whole variable domain, remainder taken from reference TRBV18 and TRBJ1-2, is NAGVMQNPRHLVRRRGQEARLRCSPMKGHSHVYWYRQLPEEGLKFMVYLQKENIIDESGMPKERFSAEFPKEGPSILRIQQVVRGDSAAYFCASSPRDAGYGYTFGSGTRLTVV.

In its sample, this clone was seen once. The gene calls are TRBV6-6 and TRBJ1-4; 8 positions match TRBD1. With 7 bases clipped from V and 4 bases from J, the junction kept 8 bases outside the gene matches. CDR3 length: 15 amino acids. Germline-derived CDR1 and CDR2 are MNHNY and SVGAGI (reference sequence). The DNA of the CDR3 is TGTGCCAGCATCGCACAGACAGGGGTTAATGAAAAACTGTTTTTT. As protein: CASIAQTGVNEKLFF.

In its sample, this clone was seen once. The gene calls are TRBV11-2 and TRBJ2-7; 7 bases fit TRBD2. Trimming cost V 4 bases and J 1 base; bases outside gene matches: 7. Germline-derived CDR1 and CDR2 are SGHAT and FQNNGV. CDR3 length: 15 residues. The chain's CDR3 is CASSSAGLYSYEQYF. CDR3 bases: TGTGCCAGCAGCTCAGCGGGGTTGTATTCCTACGAGCAGTACTTC.

This clone is a singleton in its sample. This chain uses TRBV27 with TRBJ2-6; 12 nucleotides align to TRBD2. J gave up 0 bases and V 5 bases, and 14 bases lay outside the gene matches. This CDR3 is built from 21 residues. CDR1 is MNHEY and CDR2 is SMNVEV in the germline V gene (reference sequence). CDR3 region: CASSPHGLAGFLGSGANVLTF. CDR3 bases: TGTGCCAGCAGTCCACACGGACTAGCGGGATTCCTGGGCTCTGGGGCCAACGTCCTGACTTTC.

J is TRBJ2-5 and V is TRBV25-1; 9 nucleotides align to TRBD1. The CDR3 contains 15 residues. With V trimmed by 0 bases and J by 4 bases, 3 bases remained unmatched. Germline V lookup: CDR1 MGHDK, CDR2 SYGVNS. The CDR3 region is CASSEYKGQGETQYF. CDR3 sequence (DNA): TGTGCCAGCAGTGAATATAAGGGACAGGGAGAGACCCAGTACTTC.

This clone was counted ten times or more. The chain combines TRBV14 with TRBJ2-1; D not resolved. V was trimmed by 1 base and J by 10 bases, leaving 8 bases between them. Germline CDR1 and CDR2: SGHDN and FVKESK. CDR3 length: 12 amino acids. CDR3 residues: CASSQVNSEQFF. The CDR3 DNA reads as TGTGCCAGCAGCCAAGTTAACTCCGAGCAGTTCTTC.

This clone was seen a single time. In nucleotides, the CDR3 is TGTGCCAGCAGGTGGGGCCTAGCGGACACAGATACGCAGTATTTT. Amino acids: CASRWGLADTDTQYF. The chain combines TRBV27 with TRBJ2-3, with 7 bases fitting TRBD2. CDR1 is MNHEY and CDR2 is SMNVEV in the germline V gene (reference sequence). V trimming: 6 bases; J trimming: 2 bases; junction bases outside the gene matches: 8. There are 15 residues in the CDR3.

This chain links TRBV9 with TRBJ1-2; tentative D call: TRBD1 (6 bases). The germline CDR1 and CDR2 sequences are SGDLS and YYNGEE. The CDR3 length is 15 residues. V shed 4 bases and J shed 3 bases, with 16 bases lying between them. CDR3 in DNA: TGTGCCAGCAGCCCGCTTGGGGGCCCTTACTATGGCTACACCTTC. This sequence encodes CASSPLGGPYYGYTF.

The sample holds one count of this clone. The chain is built from TRBV25-1 and TRBJ1-6; possibly TRBD1 for D (6 bases). Germline-derived CDR1 and CDR2 are MGHDK and SYGVNS. The CDR3 is 15 amino acids. With 3 bases removed from V and 7 bases from J, the gap between germline ends came to 13 bases. The CDR3 region is CASSDLVRGNSPLHF. DNA of the CDR3: TGTGCCAGCAGTGATCTCGTCAGGGGCAATTCACCCCTCCACTTT. The whole variable domain, remainder taken from reference TRBV25-1 and TRBJ1-6, is EADIYQTPRYLVIGTGKKITLECSQTMGHDKMYWYQQDPGMELHLIHYSYGVNSTEKGDLSSESTVSRIRTEHFPLTLESARPSHTSQYLCASSDLVRGNSPLHFGNGTRLTVT.

This chain joins TRBV4-2 and TRBJ1-2; no firm D call. CDR3 size: 17 residues. V lost 0 bases and J lost 5, with 19 bases in between. Germline V gene sequence: CDR1 LGHNA, CDR2 YNFKEQ. CDR3 DNA sequence: TGTGCCAGCAGCCAAGAAGGTCGAAACAAACGCAGTTATGGCTACACCTTC. The encoded protein is CASSQEGRNKRSYGYTF.

The chain links TRBV7-2 to TRBJ2-1, with D perhaps TRBD1 (6 bases). This CDR3 comprises 10 residues. V lost 3 bases and J 12 bases, leaving 6 bases between the germline ends. The germline V gene encodes CDR1 SGHTA and CDR2 FQGNSA. In nucleotides, the CDR3 is TGTGCCAGCAGCTTGGGGGCGCAGTTCTTC. As protein: CASSLGAQFF.

This chain connects TRBV25-1 to TRBJ2-1; 11 bases fit TRBD2. In germline, CDR1 is MGHDK, CDR2 SYGVNS. V dropped 5 bases and J dropped 10; count of bases not matched to a gene: 10. The CDR3 totals 15 residues. The CDR3 here is CASSTPGLAAEEQFF. CDR3 nucleotide sequence: TGTGCCAGCAGTACCCCGGGACTAGCGGCGGAAGAGCAGTTCTTC.